These T cell receptor beta chains were read from a single sample in a study of OX40 agonist ivuxolimab in advanced cancers. Produced via immunoSEQ multiplex PCR; TCRdb's table is partial and in-frame only. The table shows 65,000 to 70,000 clones, with roughly 87% occurring only once. Here the sequenced sample was CD4+ or CD8+ T cells sorted from blood, taken in a trial of the OX40 agonist ivuxolimab. These receptors came from an adult with an advanced solid tumor such as melanoma, head and neck, liver or kidney cancer. Each CDR3 is given with its conserved first and last residue.

J gene,V gene,CDR3 protein
TRBJ1-2,TRBV6-5,CASSRPGQGASGYTF
TRBJ1-2,TRBV11-2,CASSSITGASGYTF
TRBJ1-5,TRBV2,CASGEWRNNQPQHF
TRBJ1-5,TRBV4-2,CASSQELGAGRPNQPQHF
TRBJ1-2,TRBV11-2,CASSLLGPGNYGYTF
TRBJ2-1,TRBV2,CASRLQGSPYNEQFF
TRBJ1-3,TRBV5-4,CASSLEGIDSGNTIYF
TRBJ1-3,TRBV7-6,CASSLGQGVSGNTIYF
TRBJ2-5,TRBV11-3,CASSLGGLAGRQETQYF
TRBJ1-3,TRBV18,CASSPRASLDGNTIYF
TRBJ1-2,TRBV6-6,CASSSVGQNYGYTF
TRBJ1-4,TRBV6-1,CASSVGFTLSTNEKLFF
TRBJ2-5,TRBV6-5,CASKRTGSQETQYF
TRBJ1-3,TRBV19,CASSIAQGAGNTIYF
TRBJ1-5,TRBV7-2,CASSPLLGSNQPQHF
TRBJ2-3,TRBV6-1,CASGATDTQYF
TRBJ1-2,TRBV28,CASSSPDSPKGYTF
TRBJ1-5,TRBV30,CAWSPTGSWGQPQHF
TRBJ2-7,TRBV12-5,CASGLVISASNHHEQYF
TRBJ2-1,TRBV5-1,CASSGGQGFNEQFF
TRBJ1-2,TRBV28,CASSTALVGTGGNYGYTF
TRBJ2-7,TRBV12-2,CASRLAPRPQKDGVLGHYEQYF
TRBJ1-1,TRBV7-2,CASSLVLGDTEAFF
TRBJ1-4,TRBV25-1,CASSRPGRSRKLFF
TRBJ2-7,TRBV28,CASSPNDPYSSYEQYF
-,TRBV5-1,CASRKLGAGYEQYF
TRBJ1-4,TRBV18,CASSRGVNEKLFF
TRBJ2-3,TRBV10-3,CAIQTSGVTDTQYF
TRBJ2-1,TRBV5-4,CASSNAGTGAVNEQFF